The rows below give T cell receptor beta chains drawn from one sample of a study of T cells in Graves' hyperthyroidism and ophthalmopathy. TCRdb ran MiXCR on the multiplex PCR reads and lists one entry per CDR3 protein. The sample lists hundreds of thousands of distinct CDR3 sequences; around 14% were seen once. Source material: blood. Receptor source: a woman aged 18-35 years with Graves' hyperthyroidism. Both conserved end residues are part of each CDR3. The D gene is left open where the match is weak. The size field is filled for only some rows; it gives once, few, many or a size class.

V,D,J,size,CDR3,DNA
TRBV7-9,.,TRBJ1-3,few,CASSFAVSGNTIYF,TGTGCCAGCAGCTTCGCCGTCTCTGGAAACACCATATATTTT
TRBV9,TRBD1,TRBJ2-5,.,CASSVGGQGKKETQYF,TGTGCCAGCAGCGTGGGGGGACAGGGGAAAAAAGAGACCCAGTACTTC
TRBV5-1,.,TRBJ2-2,many,CASSFGHNTGELFF,TGCGCCAGCAGCTTTGGACATAACACCGGGGAGCTGTTTTTT
TRBV12-3/TRBV12-4,.,TRBJ2-7,many,CASSHRDRQYEQYF,TGTGCCAGCAGTCACCGGGACCGGCAATACGAGCAGTACTTC
TRBV3-1,TRBD2,TRBJ2-1,many,CASSLRPGGPNEQFF,TGTGCCAGCAGCCTCCGGCCGGGGGGGCCGAATGAGCAGTTCTTC
TRBV29-1,.,TRBJ2-5,few,CSVVLNEETQYF,TGCAGCGTTGTTTTGAATGAAGAGACCCAGTACTTC
TRBV7-4,.,TRBJ2-3,many,CASSSVGWATDTQYF,TGTGCCAGCAGCTCGGTCGGTTGGGCAACAGATACGCAGTATTTT
TRBV27,.,TRBJ2-7,many,CASSYTGGGFEQYF,TGTGCCAGCAGTTACACCGGGGGCGGCTTTGAGCAGTACTTC
TRBV13,.,TRBJ2-6,few,CASSLAVRVSGANVLTF,TGTGCCAGCAGCTTAGCCGTCAGGGTCTCTGGGGCCAACGTCCTGACTTTC
TRBV7-9,.,TRBJ2-3,.,CASSLDGPSTDTQYF,TGTGCCAGCAGCTTGGACGGACCTAGCACAGATACGCAGTATTTT
TRBV6-1,.,TRBJ1-5,.,CASSRGYNQPQHF,TGTGCCAGCAGCAGGGGATACAATCAGCCCCAGCATTTT
TRBV7-3,TRBD2,TRBJ2-3,few,CASSLVGGGLLQDTQYF,TGTGCCAGCAGCTTAGTCGGGGGGGGGCTTCTTCAGGATACGCAGTATTTT
TRBV7-9,TRBD1,TRBJ1-5,few,CASSEWPGQGYQPQHF,TGTGCCAGCAGCGAGTGGCCGGGACAGGGGTATCAGCCCCAGCATTTT
TRBV27,.,TRBJ1-6,.,CASSLTDDSPLHF,TGTGCCAGCAGTTTGACAGACGATTCACCCCTCCACTTT
TRBV10-3,TRBD1,TRBJ2-3,.,CATAGQGMADTQYF,TGTGCCACCGCGGGACAGGGAATGGCAGATACGCAGTATTTT
TRBV7-2,TRBD1,TRBJ1-5,few,CASSPRFGDRGMQPQHF,TGTGCCAGCAGCCCCCGCTTCGGGGACAGGGGGATGCAGCCCCAGCATTTT
TRBV7-3,TRBD2,TRBJ2-1,many,CASSLSGEGEQFF,TGTGCCAGCAGCTTGTCGGGGGAGGGTGAGCAGTTCTTC
TRBV3-1,.,TRBJ2-3,few,CASPPSLRSDTQYF,TGTGCCAGCCCCCCTTCGTTGAGGTCAGATACGCAGTATTTT
TRBV28,.,TRBJ1-6,.,CASSFPIRVSPLHF,TGTGCCAGCAGTTTCCCGATCAGAGTTTCACCCCTCCACTTT
TRBV18,.,TRBJ1-1,few,CASSPKGGTARNTEAFF,TGTGCCAGCTCGCCAAAAGGTGGAACAGCGAGGAACACTGAAGCTTTCTTT
TRBV20-1,TRBD2,TRBJ2-3,.,CSARSGTSGGDSDTQYF,TGCAGTGCTAGGTCCGGGACTAGCGGGGGGGATAGCGATACGCAGTATTTT
TRBV28,.,TRBJ1-1,many,CASTLGQQGEAFF,TGTGCCAGCACCTTAGGACAGCAGGGTGAAGCTTTCTTT
TRBV29-1,TRBD1,TRBJ1-4,.,CSVARTGPYEKLFF,TGCAGCGTTGCAAGGACAGGCCCGTATGAAAAACTGTTTTTT
TRBV15,.,TRBJ2-3,few,CATSRGPRGDTQYF,TGTGCCACCAGCCGAGGCCCCCGTGGGGATACGCAGTATTTT
TRBV7-2,TRBD2,TRBJ2-7,few,CASSSFRGGLAGSRRPLYEQYF,TGTGCCAGCAGCTCATTTCGGGGTGGACTAGCGGGATCTCGCCGGCCCTTGTACGAGCAGTACTTC
TRBV5-1,TRBD2,TRBJ2-4,few,CASSLRETSENLAKNIQYF,TGCGCCAGCAGCTTGAGGGAGACTAGCGAAAACTTAGCCAAAAACATTCAGTACTTC
TRBV2,TRBD1,TRBJ2-2,.,CASNRQGALITGELFF,TGTGCCAGCAATCGGCAGGGGGCGCTTATTACCGGGGAGCTGTTTTTT
TRBV19,TRBD1,TRBJ2-3,many,CASTTNRGPSTDTQYF,TGTGCCAGTACCACCAACAGGGGACCGAGCACAGATACGCAGTATTTT
TRBV28,.,TRBJ2-1,many,CASTPMGVDNEQFF,TGTGCCAGCACCCCTATGGGGGTGGACAATGAGCAGTTCTTC
TRBV3-2,.,TRBJ2-7,few,CASSQDSPDHPYEQYF,TGTGCCAGCAGCCAAGACAGCCCCGACCACCCCTACGAGCAGTACTTC
TRBV12-3/TRBV12-4,TRBD1,TRBJ2-1,many,CASSPSRGTGDGNEQFF,TGTGCCAGCAGTCCATCCCGGGGGACAGGGGACGGAAATGAGCAGTTCTTC
TRBV10-3,TRBD2,TRBJ2-7,many,CAISEVWLLAELYEQYF,TGTGCCATCAGTGAAGTGTGGTTACTAGCGGAGCTCTACGAGCAGTACTTC
TRBV15,.,TRBJ2-3,.,CATSRDQGGPDTQYF,TGTGCCACCAGCAGAGATCAGGGCGGACCAGATACGCAGTATTTT
TRBV28,TRBD1,TRBJ1-5,few,CASGTGVNQPQHF,TGTGCCAGCGGGACAGGTGTCAATCAGCCCCAGCATTTT
TRBV4-2,TRBD2,TRBJ2-7,few,CASSQAVAGGLRRWSEQYF,TGTGCCAGCAGCCAGGCTGTGGCGGGGGGGCTCCGGAGGTGGTCCGAGCAGTACTTC
TRBV7-4,TRBD1,TRBJ2-3,many,CASSRRDRWSTSTDTQYF,TGTGCCAGCAGCCGCCGGGACAGGTGGAGTACTAGCACAGATACGCAGTATTTT
TRBV7-2,.,TRBJ2-7,many,CASSQWTGGRQRVYEQYF,TGTGCCAGCAGCCAATGGACGGGGGGCCGACAGAGGGTCTACGAGCAGTACTTC
TRBV5-4,.,TRBJ2-2,.,CASSLVGGPTNTGELFF,TGTGCCAGCAGCTTGGTTGGAGGACCCACGAACACCGGGGAGCTGTTTTTT
TRBV6-1,TRBD2,TRBJ2-7,many,CASRKGLAASGYEQYF,TGTGCCAGCAGAAAGGGACTAGCGGCCTCTGGGTACGAGCAGTACTTC